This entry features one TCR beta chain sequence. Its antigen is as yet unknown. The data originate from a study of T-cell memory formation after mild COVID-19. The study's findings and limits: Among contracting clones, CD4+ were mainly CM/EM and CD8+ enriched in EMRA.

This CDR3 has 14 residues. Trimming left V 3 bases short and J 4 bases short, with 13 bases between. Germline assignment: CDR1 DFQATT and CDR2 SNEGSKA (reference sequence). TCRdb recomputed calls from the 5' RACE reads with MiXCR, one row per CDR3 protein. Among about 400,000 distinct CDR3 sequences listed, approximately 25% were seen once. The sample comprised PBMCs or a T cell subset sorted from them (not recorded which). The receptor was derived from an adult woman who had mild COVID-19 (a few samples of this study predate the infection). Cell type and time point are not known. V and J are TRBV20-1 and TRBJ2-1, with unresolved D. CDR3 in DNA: TGCAGTGCTAGGCTCCAACACCCTTACAATGAGCAGTTCTTC. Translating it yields CSARLQHPYNEQFF.